This is a list of T cell receptor beta chains from one sample in a study of CD8 T cells in Susac syndrome. Each CDR3 protein is one row after TCRdb ran MiXCR on the immunoSEQ multiplex PCR reads. Of about 200,000 distinct CDR3 sequences in the sample, 90% to 95% are singletons; the top ten hold approximately 0.093%. The sequenced sample was CD4+ T cells from PBMCs. The receptors shown here come from a human donor with multiple sclerosis. Each CDR3 is given with its conserved first and last residue. D genes are given only for firm matches. A row's size may be missing; if present it is once, few, many or a size class.

>-|TRBV20-1|TRBJ2-7|TRBD1
CSAIQGAYYEQYF
TGCAGTGCCATACAGGGGGCTTACTACGAGCAGTACTTC
>-|TRBV6-1|TRBJ2-3|-
CASSPAHGGSTDTQYF
TGTGCCAGCAGCCCAGCTCACGGGGGTAGCACAGATACGCAGTATTTT
>-|TRBV29-1|TRBJ2-4|-
CSGGMENIQYF
TGCAGCGGGGGAATGGAGAACATTCAGTACTTC
>-|TRBV7-2|TRBJ2-1|TRBD2
CASSFASGGYNEQFF
TGTGCCAGCAGCTTCGCTAGCGGGGGCTACAATGAGCAGTTCTTC
>-|TRBV20-1|TRBJ2-1|-
CSAREPTGEGYNEQFF
TGCAGTGCTAGAGAACCGACAGGGGAGGGGTACAATGAGCAGTTCTTC
>-|TRBV29-1|TRBJ1-1|-
CSVVERDLWSTEAFF
TGCAGCGTCGTAGAGAGGGACCTTTGGAGCACTGAAGCTTTCTTT
>-|TRBV30|TRBJ1-2|-
CAWSVSGFGYGYTF
TGTGCCTGGAGTGTATCGGGCTTTGGCTATGGCTACACCTTC
>few|TRBV6-2/TRBV6-3|TRBJ1-1|-
CASSYTGGGGAFF
TGTGCCAGCAGTTACACGGGAGGCGGAGGAGCTTTCTTT
>-|TRBV25-1|TRBJ1-4|-
CASIGMGNEKLFF
TGTGCCAGCATAGGGATGGGGAATGAAAAACTGTTTTTT
>-|TRBV3-1|TRBJ1-2|-
CASSRLNWPANYGYTF
TGTGCCAGCAGCCGACTGAACTGGCCAGCTAACTATGGCTACACCTTC
>-|TRBV4-1|TRBJ2-4|TRBD2
CASSHTGLAGGLIAKNIQYF
TGCGCCAGCAGCCATACCGGACTAGCGGGAGGTTTAATAGCCAAAAACATTCAGTACTTC
>-|TRBV5-6|TRBJ2-2|-
CASSLQVGTGELFF
TGTGCCAGCAGCTTGCAAGTGGGCACCGGGGAGCTGTTTTTT
>-|TRBV5-1|TRBJ2-3|TRBD1
CASSRGQDLIQFTDTQYF
TGCGCCAGCAGCCGTGGACAGGACCTAATTCAGTTCACAGATACGCAGTATTTT
>-|TRBV30|TRBJ2-7|-
CAWSHARGEQYF
TGTGCCTGGAGTCATGCGCGGGGCGAGCAGTACTTC
>once|TRBV5-1|TRBJ2-3|-
CASSLARKDTQYF
TGCGCCAGCAGCTTGGCACGGAAAGATACGCAGTATTTT
>-|TRBV20-1|TRBJ2-7|-
CSARRGALYEQYF
TGCAGTGCTAGGAGGGGGGCTCTCTACGAGCAGTACTTC
>-|TRBV7-3|TRBJ2-1|-
CASSLRTSSSYNEQFF
TGTGCCAGCAGCCTAAGGACGTCGAGCTCCTACAATGAGCAGTTCTTC
>-|TRBV29-1|TRBJ2-2|-
CSVEAENTGELFF
TGCAGCGTTGAAGCGGAGAACACCGGGGAGCTGTTTTTT
>-|TRBV18|TRBJ2-7|-
CASSGGTGRNYEQYF
TGTGCCAGCTCAGGCGGTACAGGTCGGAACTACGAGCAGTACTTC
>-|TRBV5-1|TRBJ1-6|-
CASSLGQGGVPLHF
TGCGCCAGCAGCTTGGGTCAGGGTGGGGTACCCCTCCACTTT
>-|TRBV3-1|TRBJ2-7|TRBD1
CASSPPGQGSKQYF
TGTGCCAGCAGCCCTCCGGGACAGGGTAGCAAGCAGTACTTC
>-|TRBV6-2/TRBV6-3|TRBJ2-7|-
CASSSRGEGDEQYF
TGTGCCAGCAGCTCCCGTGGTGAGGGCGACGAGCAGTACTTC
>-|TRBV18|TRBJ2-3|-
CATFTSTDTQYF
TGTGCCACCTTCACTAGCACAGATACGCAGTATTTT
>-|TRBV2|TRBJ1-2|-
CAATRARVSGGYTF
TGTGCCGCGACTCGGGCGAGGGTCTCCGGCGGCTACACCTTC
>-|TRBV28|TRBJ2-7|-
CASNGARTYEQYF
TGTGCCAGCAACGGGGCTCGTACCTACGAGCAGTACTTC
>once|TRBV27|TRBJ1-2|-
CASSFSTLVLVIFHYGYTF
TGTGCCAGCAGTTTTTCCACGTTGGTGCTGGTCATTTTTCACTATGGCTACACCTTC
>-|TRBV12-3/TRBV12-4|TRBJ2-5|-
CASSFLVGRQETQYF
TGTGCCAGCAGTTTCCTAGTGGGACGACAAGAGACCCAGTACTTC
>-|TRBV29-1|TRBJ1-2|-
CSGLKRDTNLSAYGYTF
TGCAGCGGACTAAAGCGGGACACGAACCTTTCCGCCTATGGCTACACCTTC
>-|TRBV29-1|TRBJ1-1|-
CSVLAPWGPAFF
TGCAGCGTTCTGGCACCCTGGGGGCCAGCTTTCTTT
>-|TRBV4-1|TRBJ2-5|-
CASSQGGEETQYF
TGCGCCAGCAGCCAAGGGGGAGAAGAGACCCAGTACTTC
>-|TRBV15|TRBJ2-5|TRBD1
CATSPGQRETQYF
TGTGCCACCAGCCCGGGACAGAGGGAGACCCAGTACTTC
>once|TRBV7-9|TRBJ2-7|TRBD1
CASRSGQGDYEQYF
TGTGCCAGCAGGTCGGGACAGGGGGACTACGAGCAGTACTTC
>-|TRBV7-9|TRBJ2-1|-
CASSLLVQTSYNEQFF
TGTGCCAGCAGCTTATTGGTACAAACCTCCTACAATGAGCAGTTCTTC
>-|TRBV25-1|TRBJ2-1|-
CASSEPDRNEQFF
TGTGCCAGCAGTGAACCCGACAGGAATGAGCAGTTCTTC
>-|TRBV20-1|TRBJ2-1|-
CSAFSGPASYNEQFF
TGCAGTGCCTTTTCGGGACCCGCCTCCTACAATGAGCAGTTCTTC
>-|TRBV18|TRBJ1-2|-
CASSPQGGETYGYTF
TGTGCCAGCTCACCGCAGGGAGGGGAGACCTATGGCTACACCTTC
>-|TRBV12-3/TRBV12-4|TRBJ1-1|TRBD1
CASSTQTGGTEAFF
TGTGCCAGCAGTACCCAGACAGGGGGCACTGAAGCTTTCTTT
>-|TRBV29-1|TRBJ1-1|-
CSAYENTEAFF
TGCAGCGCCTACGAGAACACTGAAGCTTTCTTT
>-|TRBV5-6|TRBJ2-7|-
CASSGEQYF
TGTGCCAGCAGCGGCGAGCAGTACTTC
>once|TRBV27|TRBJ1-5|-
CASSLHPSGSNQPQHF
TGTGCCAGCAGTCTTCACCCTTCGGGAAGCAATCAGCCCCAGCATTTT
>-|TRBV20-1|TRBJ2-5|TRBD2
CSVGTSGRETQYF
TGCAGTGTCGGGACTAGCGGGCGGGAGACCCAGTACTTC
>-|TRBV15|TRBJ1-1|TRBD1
CATSVGQGATEAFF
TGTGCCACCAGCGTCGGACAGGGGGCGACTGAAGCTTTCTTT
>-|TRBV5-1|TRBJ1-4|-
CASSSSGTHGEKLFF
TGCGCCAGCAGTTCTTCCGGGACGCACGGTGAAAAACTGTTTTTT
>-|TRBV9|TRBJ2-5|TRBD2
CASSVSGSGETQYF
TGTGCCAGCAGCGTTAGCGGGTCGGGAGAGACCCAGTACTTC
>-|TRBV5-1|TRBJ2-1|TRBD1
CASSLGTGWNEQFF
TGCGCCAGCAGCTTGGGGACAGGGTGGAATGAGCAGTTCTTC
>-|TRBV20-1|TRBJ2-5|TRBD2
CSAGIRLADSGTQYF
TGCAGTGCTGGAATTAGACTAGCGGATAGCGGGACCCAGTACTTC
>-|TRBV9|TRBJ1-2|TRBD1
CASSDPGQANYGYTF
TGTGCCAGCAGCGACCCAGGACAGGCGAACTATGGCTACACCTTC
>-|TRBV4-1|TRBJ1-1|-
CASSQRGLNTEAFF
TGCGCCAGCAGCCAACGAGGCTTGAACACTGAAGCTTTCTTT